These 20 T cell receptor beta chains were all obtained from the same sample, sequenced in a study of CD8+CD57+ T cells in acquired aplastic anemia. For CDR3 and TCR beta VDJ profiling, genomic DNA was the template used. One entry per CDR3 protein results from TCRdb running MiXCR on the reads. Of roughly 500,000 distinct CDR3 sequences in the sample, over 25% are singletons; the top ten hold less than 0.85%. Patients selected for sequencing had displayed CD8+CD57+ cell expansion by flow cytometry. Sequencing used sorted CD4+, CD8+, or CD8+CD57+ T cells (not recorded which) from PBMCs. The receptors were sampled from a human donor with aplastic anemia.

The chain employs TRBV30 and TRBJ1-3, with D tentatively TRBD1 (5 bases). V lost 2 bases, J lost 0 bases, and 8 bases lay in between. Germline lookup yields CDR1 GTSNPN and CDR2 SVGIG (reference sequence). The CDR3 has 14 amino acids. The CDR3 DNA follows: TGTGCCTGGAGTTCGACAGACTCTGGAAACACCATATATTTT. Translation gives CAWSSTDSGNTIYF.

The V gene is TRBV20-1, the J gene TRBJ1-2; perhaps TRBD1 as D (6 bases). This CDR3 is 16 amino acids long. From germline, CDR1 is DFQATT and CDR2 SNEGSKA (reference sequence). Trimming cost V 0 bases and J 2 bases, with 16 bases left between them. CDR3 loop: CSAREFTGKTNYGYTF. The CDR3 nucleotides read TGCAGTGCTAGAGAATTCACAGGGAAGACAAACTATGGCTACACCTTC.

The J gene is TRBJ1-1, the V gene TRBV29-1; 10 nucleotides align to TRBD1. J gave up 6 bases and V 7 bases, and 8 bases lay outside the gene matches. Germline V CDR1 and CDR2: SQVTM, ANQGSEA. CDR3 length: 13 amino acids. DNA of the CDR3: TGCAGCGGGGGGACAGGGGAAGGGTCTGAAGCTTTCTTT. It is translated as CSGGTGEGSEAFF.

The chain combines TRBV10-3 with TRBJ1-1; 8 nucleotides line up with TRBD1. Germline CDR1 and CDR2: ENHRY and SYGVKD. V trimming: 0 bases; J trimming: 6 bases; junction bases outside the gene matches: 9. The CDR3 spans 16 residues. The CDR3 nucleotides read TGTGCCATCAGTGAGTCGGTAGCAGGGGGCGCCCCTGAAGCTTTCTTT. Residues: CAISESVAGGAPEAFF.

This clonotype was detected a few times. A read error may be the cause here, since a much bigger clone is one base away. This chain links TRBV6-1 with TRBJ2-5; D is unresolved. V lost 3 bases, J lost 6 bases, and 5 bases lay in between. This CDR3 is 11 amino acids long. CDR1 is MNHNS and CDR2 is SASEGT in the germline V gene. CDR3 DNA sequence: TGTGCCAGCAGTGATCTCCAGACCCAGTACTTC. Protein sequence: CASSDLQTQYF.

This clonotype has only a few counts. The J gene is TRBJ2-1, the V gene TRBV9; TRBD2 is a possible D gene (5 bases). The germline gives CDR1 SGDLS, CDR2 YYNGEE. The CDR3 consists of 13 residues. Trimming stripped 6 bases from V and 8 bases from J, with 15 bases between. The CDR3, as DNA: TGTGCCAGCATGAGGAGGACCGGCTATGAGCAGTTCTTC. The encoded protein is CASMRRTGYEQFF.

This chain uses TRBV3-1 with TRBJ2-7; D gene ambiguous. Trimming cost V 1 base and J 2 bases, with 12 bases left between them. Germline V CDR1 and CDR2: LGHDT, YNNKEL (reference sequence). This CDR3 has 15 residues. In nucleotides, the CDR3 is TGTGCCAGCAGCCAAGCCCCCAGCCTCACCTACGAGCAGTACTTC. This codes for CASSQAPSLTYEQYF.

The chain employs TRBV6-2 or TRBV6-3 and TRBJ1-6; no reliable D call. Germline V gene sequence: CDR1 MNHEY, CDR2 SVGEGT. V was cut by 5 bases and J by 8 bases, with 7 bases left in between. The CDR3 runs to 12 residues. In DNA form, the CDR3 reads TGTGCCAGCAGTAGACTGGATTCACCCCTCCACTTT. Translating it yields CASSRLDSPLHF.

The chain is built from TRBV29-1 and TRBJ2-3; unclear D gene. CDR1 is SQVTM and CDR2 is ANQGSEA in the germline V gene. The CDR3 has 11 amino acids. The germline V and J ends were trimmed by 7 bases and 6 bases, with 11 bases remaining between them. DNA for the CDR3: TGCAGCGCCGGTTTGGTCGATACGCAGTATTTT. Protein: CSAGLVDTQYF.

The chain carries TRBV15 and TRBJ2-5, with 8 positions matching TRBD2. This CDR3 has 15 amino acids. The V and J ends lost 3 bases and 3 bases, in that order; junction bases with no gene match: 6. Germline CDR1 and CDR2: LNHNV and YYDKDF (reference sequence). This CDR3 reads CATSSLAGLEETQYF. The CDR3 DNA follows: TGTGCCACCAGCAGCTTAGCGGGACTCGAAGAGACCCAGTACTTC. The full variable domain, with the rest looked up from reference TRBV15 and TRBJ2-5, is DAMVIQNPRYQVTQFGKPVTLSCSQTLNHNVMYWYQQKSSQAPKLLFHYYDKDFNNEADTPDNFQSRRPNTSFCFLDIRSPGLGDTAMYLCATSSLAGLEETQYFGPGTRLLVL.

This clonotype was seen only a few times. This chain uses TRBV12-3 or TRBV12-4 with TRBJ1-1, with D possibly matching TRBD1 (5 bases). CDR3 size: 17 residues. Trimming took off 1 base at V and 1 base at J, with 16 bases between the two ends. The CDR3 region is CASSLGVGVGENTEAFF. As DNA, the CDR3 is TGTGCCAGCAGTTTAGGGGTCGGGGTGGGGGAGAACACTGAAGCTTTCTTT.

This sequence joins TRBV9 and TRBJ1-1; 9 positions agree with TRBD1. Germline CDR1 SGDLS, CDR2 YYNGEE. V trimming: 4 bases; J trimming: 8 bases; junction bases outside the gene matches: 15. The CDR3 spans 16 residues. The CDR3 nucleotides are TGTGCCAGCAGCCTACTCCGGACAGGGGACCTCCCCGAAGCTTTCTTT. Translating gives CASSLLRTGDLPEAFF.

This clonotype was counted a few times. The chain recombines TRBV20-1 with TRBJ1-3, with D uncertain. The CDR3 length is 14 residues. The germline V gene has CDR1 DFQATT and CDR2 SNEGSKA (reference sequence). Deletions cut 3 bases from V and 0 bases from J, with 9 bases between. The CDR3 sequence is CSARMVLSGNTIYF. As DNA, the CDR3 is TGCAGTGCTAGGATGGTCCTCTCTGGAAACACCATATATTTT.

The table lists this clonotype with many counts. V and J are TRBV24-1 and TRBJ2-4; 8 bases are shared with TRBD2. CDR1 is KGHDR, CDR2 SFDVKD, per germline. The V gene end was trimmed by 4 bases and the J gene end by 6 bases; junction bases not matched to a gene: 13. CDR3 length equals 17 residues. CDR3 residues: CATSDSLPGGLGNIQYF. CDR3 nucleotides: TGTGCCACCAGTGACTCACTCCCGGGAGGGTTGGGAAACATTCAGTACTTC.

This clonotype was counted ten times or more. The chain links TRBV20-1 to TRBJ1-6, with D hard to call. Germline V gene sequence: CDR1 DFQATT, CDR2 SNEGSKA (reference sequence). The CDR3 has 17 amino acids. V was cut by 1 base and J by 0 bases, with 13 bases left in between. CDR3 DNA sequence: TGCAGTGCTAGAGGTCCGGCAGCAAGCTCCTATAATTCACCCCTCCACTTT. It translates to CSARGPAASSYNSPLHF.

This clonotype was detected many times. This sequence joins TRBV2 and TRBJ1-6; D uncertain. CDR1 and CDR2 (germline): SNHLY, FYNNEI. V lost 3 bases and J 10 bases, leaving 13 bases between the germline ends. The CDR3 runs to 14 residues. The CDR3 bases are TGTGCCAGCAGTGAGAGGGAGGGCATCTCACCCCTCCACTTT. This encodes CASSEREGISPLHF.

There are many counts of this clonotype. The rearrangement joins TRBV24-1 to TRBJ2-5; D perhaps matches TRBD2 (7 bases). The CDR3 covers 16 residues. V lost 3 bases and J lost 5, with 18 bases in between. Germline assignment: CDR1 KGHDR and CDR2 SFDVKD. The CDR3 bases are TGTGCCACCAGTGATCCGCTGGGGGCGGGAGATGAGACCCAGTACTTC. Its translation is CATSDPLGAGDETQYF.

The V and J genes are TRBV13 and TRBJ2-3; D gene ambiguous. This CDR3 spans 16 amino acids. The V and J ends lost 0 bases and 1 base respectively, with 11 bases between them. Germline CDR1 reads PRHDT; CDR2 reads FYEKMQ (reference sequence). The CDR3 bases are TGTGCCAGCAGCTTAGGCTCCCAGGTTCGCACAGATACGCAGTATTTT. It encodes CASSLGSQVRTDTQYF. The whole variable domain, filled in from reference TRBV13 and TRBJ2-3, reads AAGVIQSPRHLIKEKRETATLKCYPIPRHDTVYWYQQGPGQDPQFLISFYEKMQSDKGSIPDRFSAQQFSDYHSELNMSSLELGDSALYFCASSLGSQVRTDTQYFGPGTRLTVL.

This clonotype has only a few counts. A junction boundary mismatches the germline segment, possibly from a read error. This chain joins TRBV15 and TRBJ1-2; TRBD1 matches 9 bases. This CDR3 spans 19 amino acids. In germline, CDR1 is LNHNV, CDR2 YYDKDF (reference sequence). Here the CDR3 reads CAPSRDRQGDSPLHYGYTF. The CDR3 DNA reads as TGTGCCCCCAGCAGAGACCGACAGGGGGATTCACCCCTCCACTATGGCTACACCTTC.

This clonotype was detected only a few times. The chain employs TRBV20-1 and TRBJ2-2, with 15 positions matching TRBD2. J lost 5 bases, V lost 3 bases, and 7 bases had no gene match. Per the germline V gene, CDR1 is DFQATT and CDR2 is SNEGSKA (reference sequence). The CDR3 sequence is 17 residues long. The chain's CDR3 is CSASRTSGGARTGELFF. The CDR3 DNA is TGCAGTGCTAGTCGGACTAGCGGGGGGGCTAGAACCGGGGAGCTGTTTTTT.